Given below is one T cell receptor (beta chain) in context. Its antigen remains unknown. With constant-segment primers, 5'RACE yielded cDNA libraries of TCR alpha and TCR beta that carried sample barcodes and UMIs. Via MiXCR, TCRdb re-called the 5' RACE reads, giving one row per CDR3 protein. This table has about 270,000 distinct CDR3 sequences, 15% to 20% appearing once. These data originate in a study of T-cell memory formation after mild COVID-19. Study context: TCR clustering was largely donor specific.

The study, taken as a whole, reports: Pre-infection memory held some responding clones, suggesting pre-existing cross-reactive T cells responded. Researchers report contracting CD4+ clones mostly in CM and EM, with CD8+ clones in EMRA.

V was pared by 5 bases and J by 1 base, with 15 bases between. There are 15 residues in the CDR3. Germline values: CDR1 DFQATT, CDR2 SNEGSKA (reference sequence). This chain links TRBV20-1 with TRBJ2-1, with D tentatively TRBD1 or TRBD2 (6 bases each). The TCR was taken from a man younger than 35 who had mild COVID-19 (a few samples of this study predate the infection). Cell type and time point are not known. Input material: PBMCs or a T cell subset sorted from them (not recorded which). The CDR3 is CSARTGGPSYNEQFF. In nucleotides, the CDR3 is TGCAGTGCTCGAACCGGGGGCCCTTCCTACAATGAGCAGTTCTTC.